Described below is a single TCR beta chain sequence and its context. These data are taken from a study of T cell changes during pregnancy in multiple sclerosis. Data came from immunoSEQ multiplex PCR; TCRdb stores just in-frame clones and leaves some out. The data contain roughly 100,000 clones, more than 90% of them seen just once; the ten biggest clones take up around 3.1%. The CDR3 covers 12 residues. Trimming cost V 1 base and J 15 bases; bases outside gene matches: 6. From germline, CDR1 is SGHVS and CDR2 FQNEAQ. The receptor was isolated from a female donor with multiple sclerosis, enrolled in a pregnancy study. The chain is built from TRBV7-8 and TRBJ2-1, with 7 bases that match TRBD1. The sequencing here drew on peripheral blood, taken in the second trimester of pregnancy. The CDR3 DNA reads as TGTGCCAGCAGCTTAGGACAGGGAGCAGTGTTCTTC. Encoded protein: CASSLGQGAVFF.